This record concerns one T cell receptor (beta chain) sequence. Its antigen remains unknown. The data stem from a study of cytomegalovirus exposure and HLA in healthy donors. Donors came from a validation cohort of approximately 110 subjects, distinct from the first 666-subject cohort. Findings and caveats of the study: Some public TCRs appeared in many individuals, while most sequences were rare.

The data were produced by immunoSEQ multiplex PCR, yet TCRdb's version contains in-frame clones alone and is incomplete. The table has 110,000 or so clones, about 85% seen once. The TCR comes from a woman aged 18-29 years in good health and CMV-seronegative. The sequenced sample was PBMCs.

CDR3 sequence: CASSLGRSPDEQYF. CDR3 sequence (DNA): TGCGCCAGCAGCTTGGGGCGGTCTCCTGACGAGCAGTACTTC. The V gene is TRBV5-1, the J gene TRBJ2-7; D is uncertain. In germline, CDR1 is SGHRS, CDR2 YFSETQ. The CDR3 runs to 14 residues. The V gene lost 0 bases and the J gene lost 5 bases, with 12 bases spanning the gap.